A single sample is the source of the 10 T cell receptor beta chains below, sequenced in a study of cytomegalovirus exposure and HLA in healthy donors. Both 60 Vbeta primers and 13 Jbeta primers went into the PCR. The repertoire was sequenced with immunoSEQ multiplex PCR; TCRdb's copy has only in-frame clones and lacks some. The sample includes approximately 110,000 clones, around two thirds of them seen just once. Material: PBMCs. These receptors were obtained from a woman aged 40 to 50 in good health and CMV-seropositive.

The gene calls are TRBV7-2 and TRBJ1-6, with a weak D call TRBD1 (6 bases). Germline CDR1 and CDR2: SGHTA and FQGNSA. V lost 5 bases, J lost 8 bases, and 10 bases lay in between. CDR3 length: 13 amino acids. CDR3 nucleotide sequence: TGTGCCAGCAGCCCGGACAGTTATTCACCCCTCCACTTT. Encoded protein: CASSPDSYSPLHF.

This chain links TRBV9 with TRBJ1-2; a weak D match, TRBD1 (6 bases). V dropped 0 bases and J dropped 7 bases, with 13 bases sitting between them. The CDR3 is 14 amino acids. CDR1 SGDLS and CDR2 YYNGEE come from the germline V gene. CDR3 bases: TGTGCCAGCAGCGTAGGAAGTCAGGGGTTTGGCTACACCTTC. Protein: CASSVGSQGFGYTF.

The V and J genes are TRBV6-5 and TRBJ2-3; unclear D gene. Germline V gives CDR1 MNHEY, CDR2 SVGAGI. The CDR3 covers 15 residues. Trimming took 2 bases from V and 0 from J, leaving 9 bases between them. DNA for the CDR3: TGTGCCAGCAGTTACGAGGCGGTTAGCACAGATACGCAGTATTTT. This translates into CASSYEAVSTDTQYF.

This chain connects TRBV2 to TRBJ1-1, with a tentative D call TRBD1 (6 bases). Between the trimmed V and J ends, which lost 0 bases and 5 bases, there was a span of 16 bases. The length of the CDR3 is 16 residues. Germline lookup yields CDR1 SNHLY and CDR2 FYNNEI. The DNA for the CDR3 is TGTGCCAGCAGTGAAGCGACTGGGGGGGGGCGGACTGAAGCTTTCTTT. This translates into CASSEATGGGRTEAFF.

The rearrangement links TRBV29-1 to TRBJ2-3, with TRBD1 matching over 10 bases. With 7 bases clipped from V and 3 bases from J, the junction kept 4 bases outside the gene matches. This CDR3 spans 13 amino acids. Germline V gene sequence: CDR1 SQVTM, CDR2 ANQGSEA. DNA of the CDR3: TGCAGCGCTCGACAGGGGGCAACAGATACGCAGTATTTT. This encodes CSARQGATDTQYF.

The genes are TRBV5-6 and TRBJ1-6; D possibly corresponds to TRBD1 (5 bases). The CDR3 runs to 11 residues. Germline assignment: CDR1 SGHDT and CDR2 YYEEEE. V lost 1 base and J lost 16, with 9 bases in between. CDR3 bases: TGTGCCAGCAGCTTGCGTGGGGCTCTCCACTTT. Protein sequence: CASSLRGALHF.

The chain joins TRBV6-6 to TRBJ1-5, with 7 nucleotides matching TRBD1. CDR3 size: 15 residues. J lost 2 bases, V lost 5 bases, and 6 bases had no gene match. Germline CDR1 and CDR2: MNHNY and SVGAGI (reference sequence). The CDR3 here is CASSVNRGGNQPQHF. In DNA form, the CDR3 reads TGTGCCAGCAGTGTCAACAGGGGTGGCAATCAGCCCCAGCATTTT.

The chain is built from TRBV4-1 and TRBJ2-5, with 7 bases aligning to TRBD2. Germline CDR1 is MGHRA and CDR2 is YSYEKL. J was trimmed by 5 bases and V by 3 bases; bases with no gene match: 6. The CDR3 totals 14 residues. CDR3 bases: TGCGCCAGCAGCCAGACTAGCTTGGTGGAGACCCAGTACTTC. Translation gives CASSQTSLVETQYF.

There are a few counts of this clone. The chain combines TRBV4-2 with TRBJ1-1, with D maybe TRBD1 (5 bases). Germline V CDR1 and CDR2: LGHNA, YNFKEQ. V lost 0 bases, J lost 11 bases, and 16 bases lay in between. The CDR3 runs 14 residues. The CDR3 nucleotides are TGTGCCAGCAGCCAAGATCGGAGGGGTCTGCGGGCTTTCTTT. It translates to CASSQDRRGLRAFF.

The chain employs TRBV9 and TRBJ1-1; weak D call: TRBD1 (5 bases). Looked up from germline, CDR1 is SGDLS and CDR2 is YYNGEE. Trimming pared 0 bases from V and 5 bases from J, leaving 14 bases between. CDR3 length: 15 amino acids. CDR3 coding DNA: TGTGCCAGCAGCGTAGTTCCGACAGTCGGGACTGAAGCTTTCTTT. Translation gives CASSVVPTVGTEAFF.